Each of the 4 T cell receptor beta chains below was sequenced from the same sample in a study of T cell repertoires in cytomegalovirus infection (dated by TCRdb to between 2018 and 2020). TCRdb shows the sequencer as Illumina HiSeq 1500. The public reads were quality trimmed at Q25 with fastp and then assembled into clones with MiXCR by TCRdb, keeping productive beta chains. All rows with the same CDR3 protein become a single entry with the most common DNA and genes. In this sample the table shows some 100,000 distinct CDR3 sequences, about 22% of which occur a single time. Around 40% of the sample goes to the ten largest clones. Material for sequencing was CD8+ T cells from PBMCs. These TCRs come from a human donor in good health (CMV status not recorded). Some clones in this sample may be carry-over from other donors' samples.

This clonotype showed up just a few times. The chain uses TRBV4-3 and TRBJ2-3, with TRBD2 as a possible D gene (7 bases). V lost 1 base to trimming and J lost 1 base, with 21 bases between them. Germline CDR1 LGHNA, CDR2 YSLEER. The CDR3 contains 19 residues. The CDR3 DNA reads TGCGCCAGCAGCCAAGTAGGTGGCGGGGGCCACTATGGCACAGATACGCAGTATTTT. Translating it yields CASSQVGGGGHYGTDTQYF.

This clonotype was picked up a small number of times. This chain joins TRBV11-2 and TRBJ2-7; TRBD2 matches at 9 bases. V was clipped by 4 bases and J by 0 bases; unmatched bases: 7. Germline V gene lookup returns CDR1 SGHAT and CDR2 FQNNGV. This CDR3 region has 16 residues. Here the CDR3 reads CASSSQREDLSYEQYF. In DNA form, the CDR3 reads TGTGCCAGCAGCTCGCAGCGGGAGGACCTCTCCTACGAGCAGTACTTC.

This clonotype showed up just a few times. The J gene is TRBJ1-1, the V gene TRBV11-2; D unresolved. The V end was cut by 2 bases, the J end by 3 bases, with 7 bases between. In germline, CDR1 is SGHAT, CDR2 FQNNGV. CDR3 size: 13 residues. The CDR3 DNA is TGTGCCAGCAGCTTAATCGGGGACACTGAAGCTTTCTTT. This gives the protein CASSLIGDTEAFF.

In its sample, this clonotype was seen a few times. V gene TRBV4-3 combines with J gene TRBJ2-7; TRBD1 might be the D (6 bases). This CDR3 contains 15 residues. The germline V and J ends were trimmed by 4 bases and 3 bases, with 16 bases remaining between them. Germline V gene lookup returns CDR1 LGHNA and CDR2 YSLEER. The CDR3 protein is CASSLNRDIYYEQYF. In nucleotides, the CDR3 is TGCGCCAGCAGCCTTAACCGGGACATATACTACGAGCAGTACTTC.